The present T cell receptor beta chain was sequenced within a study of CD4 T cells in relation to SARS-CoV-2 and coronaviruses. Points from the study as a whole: About 65% of donors had memory CD4+ clonotypes crossrecognizing SARS-CoV-2 and common cold coronavirus spike.

Worth noting for this clone: The target antigen is unknown.

With V trimmed by 4 bases and J by 6 bases, 0 bases remained unmatched. Germline CDR1 SNHLY, CDR2 FYNNEI. This CDR3 is built from 12 residues. The method was immunoSEQ multiplex PCR; TCRdb's version includes in-frame clones alone and lacks a portion of them. The repertoire holds some 32,000 clones, with around three quarters as singletons. Sequencing was carried out using memory CD4+ T cells from PBMCs, cultured in vitro. The chain joins TRBV2 to TRBJ2-1, with 7 nucleotides matching TRBD1. The TCR comes from an adult with COVID-19. The chain's CDR3 is CASSGDSNEQFF. Here the CDR3 DNA reads TGTGCCAGCAGTGGGGACAGCAATGAGCAGTTCTTC.